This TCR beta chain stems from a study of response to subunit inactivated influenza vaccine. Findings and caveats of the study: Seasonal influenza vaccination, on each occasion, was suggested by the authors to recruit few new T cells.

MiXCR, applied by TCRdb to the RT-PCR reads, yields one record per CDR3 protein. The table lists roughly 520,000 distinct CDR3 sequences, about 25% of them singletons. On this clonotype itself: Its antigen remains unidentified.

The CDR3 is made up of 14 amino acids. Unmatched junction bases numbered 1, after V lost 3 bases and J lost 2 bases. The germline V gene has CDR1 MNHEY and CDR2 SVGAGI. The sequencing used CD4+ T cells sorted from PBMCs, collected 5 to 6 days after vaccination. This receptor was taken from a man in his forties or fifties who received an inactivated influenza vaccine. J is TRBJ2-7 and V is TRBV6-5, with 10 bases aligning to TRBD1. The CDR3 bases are TGTGCCAGCAGTTATGGACAGGGGGCCTACGAGCAGTACTTC. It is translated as CASSYGQGAYEQYF.